The T cell receptor (beta chain) described here comes from a study of blood T cells in healthy people across ages. The CDR3 has 16 residues. CDR1 is DFQATT and CDR2 is SNEGSKA in the germline V gene (reference sequence). V trimming: 5 bases; J trimming: 0 bases; junction bases outside the gene matches: 12. Staff drew approximately 9.7 milliliters of peripheral blood from each donor. Whole-study findings and limits: A strong correlation was seen between TCR beta diversity and naive T cell percentage.

Sample-barcoded 5' priming and a J-beta primer mix drove a second PCR of about 6 to 12 cycles. TCRdb processed the 5' RACE reads anew with MiXCR; each CDR3 protein has one entry. This table holds 910,000 or so distinct CDR3 sequences, roughly 51% found once. This clonotype was seen more than once but under ten times. The antigen is not known. The sample consisted of blood. This clonotype was sampled from a woman aged 55-70 years in good health. The gene calls are TRBV20-1 and TRBJ1-1, with 7 bases aligning to TRBD1. CDR3 nucleotide sequence: TGCAGTGCTCCCAGACAGGGTTTGCCCCTGAACACTGAAGCTTTCTTT. Protein product: CSAPRQGLPLNTEAFF.